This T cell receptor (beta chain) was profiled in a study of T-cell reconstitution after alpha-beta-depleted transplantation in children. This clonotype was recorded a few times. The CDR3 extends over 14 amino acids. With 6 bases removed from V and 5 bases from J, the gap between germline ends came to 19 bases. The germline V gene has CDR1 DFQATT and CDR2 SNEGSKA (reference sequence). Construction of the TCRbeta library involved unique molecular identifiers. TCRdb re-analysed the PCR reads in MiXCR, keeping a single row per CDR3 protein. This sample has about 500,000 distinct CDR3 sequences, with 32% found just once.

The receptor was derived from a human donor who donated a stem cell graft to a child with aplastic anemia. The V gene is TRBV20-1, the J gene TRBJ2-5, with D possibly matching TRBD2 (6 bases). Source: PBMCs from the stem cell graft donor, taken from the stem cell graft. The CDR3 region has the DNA TGCAGTGCCTCCTCCCGGGGGTTTTTGGAGACCCAGTACTTC. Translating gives CSASSRGFLETQYF.